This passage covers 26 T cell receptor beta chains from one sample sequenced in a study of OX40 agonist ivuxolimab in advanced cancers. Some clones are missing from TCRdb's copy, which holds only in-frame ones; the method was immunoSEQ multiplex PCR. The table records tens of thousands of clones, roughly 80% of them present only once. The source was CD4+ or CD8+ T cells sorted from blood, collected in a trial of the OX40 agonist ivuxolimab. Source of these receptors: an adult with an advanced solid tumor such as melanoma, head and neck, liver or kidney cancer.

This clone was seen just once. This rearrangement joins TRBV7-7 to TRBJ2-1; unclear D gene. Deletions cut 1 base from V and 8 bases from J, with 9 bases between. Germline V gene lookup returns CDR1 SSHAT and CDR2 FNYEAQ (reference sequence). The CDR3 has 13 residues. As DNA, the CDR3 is TGTGCCAGCAGCTTAGAAGAATCGGATGAGCAGTTCTTC. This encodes CASSLEESDEQFF.

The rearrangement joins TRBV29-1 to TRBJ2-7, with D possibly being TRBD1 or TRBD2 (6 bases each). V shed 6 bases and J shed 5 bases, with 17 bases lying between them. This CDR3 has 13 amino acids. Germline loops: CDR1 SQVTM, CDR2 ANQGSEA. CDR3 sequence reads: CSVGRGRGNEQYF. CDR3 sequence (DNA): TGCAGCGTGGGGCGGGGCAGGGGTAACGAGCAGTACTTC.

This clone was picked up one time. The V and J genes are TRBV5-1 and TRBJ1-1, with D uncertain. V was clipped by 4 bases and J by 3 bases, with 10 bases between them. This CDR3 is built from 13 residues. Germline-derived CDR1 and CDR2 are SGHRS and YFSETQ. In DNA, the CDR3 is TGCGCCAGCAGCCCTATGTGGGACACTGAAGCTTTCTTT. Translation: CASSPMWDTEAFF.

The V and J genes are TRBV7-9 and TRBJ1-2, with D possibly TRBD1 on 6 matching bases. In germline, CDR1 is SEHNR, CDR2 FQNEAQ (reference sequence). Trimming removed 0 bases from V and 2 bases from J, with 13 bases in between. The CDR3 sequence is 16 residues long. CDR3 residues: CASSLARGQGNYGYTF. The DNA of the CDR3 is TGTGCCAGCAGCTTAGCGCGGGGGCAGGGGAACTATGGCTACACCTTC.

CDR3 protein: CASSLEGSTEAFF. The CDR3 region has the DNA TGCGCCAGCAGCTTGGAGGGAAGCACTGAAGCTTTCTTT. The rearrangement uses TRBV5-1 and TRBJ1-1; D remains ambiguous. Trimming took off 0 bases at V and 4 bases at J, with 7 bases between the two ends. Germline assignment: CDR1 SGHRS and CDR2 YFSETQ. There are 13 residues in the CDR3.

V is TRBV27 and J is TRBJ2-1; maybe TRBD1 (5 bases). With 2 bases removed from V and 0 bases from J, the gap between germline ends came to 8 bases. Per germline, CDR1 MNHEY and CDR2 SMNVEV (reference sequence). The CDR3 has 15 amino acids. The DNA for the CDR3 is TGTGCCAGCAGTTTAGACAGCAGCTCCTACAATGAGCAGTTCTTC. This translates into CASSLDSSSYNEQFF.

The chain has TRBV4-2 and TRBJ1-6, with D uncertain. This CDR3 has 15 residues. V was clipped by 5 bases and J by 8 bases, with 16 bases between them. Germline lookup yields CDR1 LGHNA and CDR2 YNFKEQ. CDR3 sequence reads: CASSSPRDGDSPLHF. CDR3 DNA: TGTGCCAGCAGCTCACCAAGGGATGGGGATTCACCCCTCCACTTT.

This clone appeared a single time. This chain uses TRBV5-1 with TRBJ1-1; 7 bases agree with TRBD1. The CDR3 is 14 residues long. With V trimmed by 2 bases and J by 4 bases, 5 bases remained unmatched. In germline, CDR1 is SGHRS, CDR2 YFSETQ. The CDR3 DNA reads TGCGCCAGCAGCTTCAGGGGGGTAGGCACTGAAGCTTTCTTT. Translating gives CASSFRGVGTEAFF.

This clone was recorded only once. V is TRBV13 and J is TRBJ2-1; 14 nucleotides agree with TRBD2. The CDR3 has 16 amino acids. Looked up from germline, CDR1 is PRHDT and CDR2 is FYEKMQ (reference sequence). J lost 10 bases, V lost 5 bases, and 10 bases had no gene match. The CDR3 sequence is CASSPRLAGGPQEQFF. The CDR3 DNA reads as TGTGCCAGCAGCCCTCGACTAGCGGGGGGGCCGCAGGAGCAGTTCTTC. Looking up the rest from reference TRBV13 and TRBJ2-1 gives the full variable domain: AAGVIQSPRHLIKEKRETATLKCYPIPRHDTVYWYQQGPGQDPQFLISFYEKMQSDKGSIPDRFSAQQFSDYHSELNMSSLELGDSALYFCASSPRLAGGPQEQFFGPGTRLTVL.

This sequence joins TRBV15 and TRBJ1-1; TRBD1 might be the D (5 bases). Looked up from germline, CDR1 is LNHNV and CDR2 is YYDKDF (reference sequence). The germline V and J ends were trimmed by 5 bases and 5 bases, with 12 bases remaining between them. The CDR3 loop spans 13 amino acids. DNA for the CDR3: TGTGCCACCAGCCCGGAGGGGAGGACTGAAGCTTTCTTT. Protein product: CATSPEGRTEAFF.

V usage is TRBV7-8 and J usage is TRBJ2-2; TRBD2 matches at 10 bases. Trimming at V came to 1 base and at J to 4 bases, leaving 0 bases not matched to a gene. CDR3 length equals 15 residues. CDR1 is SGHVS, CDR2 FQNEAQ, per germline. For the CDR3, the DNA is TGTGCCAGCAGCTTAGTAGCGGGGGGCACCGGGGAGCTGTTTTTT. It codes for CASSLVAGGTGELFF.

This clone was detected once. CDR3 nucleotide sequence: TGTGCCAGTAGTATGGGACAGGGTTACTACGAGCAGTACTTC. Amino acid sequence: CASSMGQGYYEQYF. The V call is TRBV19, the J call TRBJ2-7, with 9 bases that match TRBD1. V lost 3 bases to trimming and J lost 3 bases; unmatched junction nucleotides: 3. The germline CDR1 and CDR2 sequences are LNHDA and SQIVND (reference sequence). The CDR3 loop spans 14 amino acids.

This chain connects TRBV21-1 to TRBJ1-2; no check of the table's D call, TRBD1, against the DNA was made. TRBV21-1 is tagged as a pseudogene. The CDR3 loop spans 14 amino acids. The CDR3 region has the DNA TGTGCCAGCAGCATCAGGACACAAAACTATGGCTACACCTTC. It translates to CASSIRTQNYGYTF.

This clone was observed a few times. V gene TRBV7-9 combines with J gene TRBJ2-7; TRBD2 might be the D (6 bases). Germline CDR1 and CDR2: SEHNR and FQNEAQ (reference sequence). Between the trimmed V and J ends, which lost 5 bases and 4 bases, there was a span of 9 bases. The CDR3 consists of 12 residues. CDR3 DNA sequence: TGTGCCAGCAGCCGACTAGGATACGAGCAGTACTTC. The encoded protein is CASSRLGYEQYF.

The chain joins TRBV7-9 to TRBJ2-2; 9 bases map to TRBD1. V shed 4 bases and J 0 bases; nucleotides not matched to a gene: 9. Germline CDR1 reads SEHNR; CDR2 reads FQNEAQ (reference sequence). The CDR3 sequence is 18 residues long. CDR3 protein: CASSSQGQGPANTGELFF. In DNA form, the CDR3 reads TGTGCCAGCAGCTCCCAGGGACAGGGACCGGCGAACACCGGGGAGCTGTTTTTT. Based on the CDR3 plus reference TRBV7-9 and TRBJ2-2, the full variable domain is DTGVSQNPRHKITKRGQNVTFRCDPISEHNRLYWYRQTLGQGPEFLTYFQNEAQLEKSRLLSDRFSAERPKGSFSTLEIQRTEQGDSAMYLCASSSQGQGPANTGELFFGEGSRLTVL.

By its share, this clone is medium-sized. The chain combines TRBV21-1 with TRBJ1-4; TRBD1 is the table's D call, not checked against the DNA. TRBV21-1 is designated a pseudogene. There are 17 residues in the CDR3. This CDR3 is CASSKVWLKSTNEKLFF. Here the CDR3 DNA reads TGTGCCAGCAGCAAAGTGTGGCTCAAGTCAACTAATGAAAAACTGTTTTTT.

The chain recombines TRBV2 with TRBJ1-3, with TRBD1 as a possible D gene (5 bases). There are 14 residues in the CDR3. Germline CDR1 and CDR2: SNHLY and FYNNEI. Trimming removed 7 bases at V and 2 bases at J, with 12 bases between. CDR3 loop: CASTTGDPGNTIYF. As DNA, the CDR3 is TGTGCCAGCACCACAGGTGATCCTGGAAACACCATATATTTT. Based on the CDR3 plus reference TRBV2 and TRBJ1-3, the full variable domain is EPEVTQTPSHQVTQMGQEVILRCVPISNHLYFYWYRQILGQKVEFLVSFYNNEISEKSEIFDDQFSVERPDGSNFTLKIRSTKLEDSAMYFCASTTGDPGNTIYFGEGSWLTVV.

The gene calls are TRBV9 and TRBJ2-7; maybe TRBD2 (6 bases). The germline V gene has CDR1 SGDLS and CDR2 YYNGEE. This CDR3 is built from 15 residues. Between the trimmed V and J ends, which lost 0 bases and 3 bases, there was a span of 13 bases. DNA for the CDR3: TGTGCCAGCAGCGTAGGGGGCGGGAAGGGCTACGAGCAGTACTTC. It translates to CASSVGGGKGYEQYF.

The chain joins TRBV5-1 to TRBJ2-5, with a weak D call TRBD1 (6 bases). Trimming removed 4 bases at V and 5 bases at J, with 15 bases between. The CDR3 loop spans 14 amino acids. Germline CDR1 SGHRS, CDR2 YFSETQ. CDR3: CASSPGQPGETQYF. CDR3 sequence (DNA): TGCGCCAGCAGCCCCGGACAGCCGGGGGAGACCCAGTACTTC.

CDR3 sequence reads: CASSQLDRAGNTIYF. In nucleotides, the CDR3 is TGCGCCAGCAGCCAACTTGACAGGGCTGGAAACACCATATATTTT. This rearrangement joins TRBV4-1 to TRBJ1-3; TRBD1 aligns across 7 bases. Germline V CDR1 and CDR2: MGHRA, YSYEKL. The CDR3 runs 15 residues. The J segment lost 2 bases and the V segment lost 2 bases, leaving 3 bases of the junction unmatched.

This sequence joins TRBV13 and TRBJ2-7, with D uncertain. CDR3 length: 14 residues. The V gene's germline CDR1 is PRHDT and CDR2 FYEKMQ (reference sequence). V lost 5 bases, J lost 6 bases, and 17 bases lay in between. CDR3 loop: CASSPVDSGAEQYF. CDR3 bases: TGTGCCAGCAGCCCAGTAGATTCAGGTGCCGAGCAGTACTTC.

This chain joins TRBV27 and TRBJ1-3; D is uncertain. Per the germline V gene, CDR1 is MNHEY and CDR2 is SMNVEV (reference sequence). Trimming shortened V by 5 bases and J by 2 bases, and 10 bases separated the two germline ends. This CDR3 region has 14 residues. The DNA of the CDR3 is TGTGCCAGCAGTCCCCGAGTGACTGGAAACACCATATATTTT. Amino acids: CASSPRVTGNTIYF.

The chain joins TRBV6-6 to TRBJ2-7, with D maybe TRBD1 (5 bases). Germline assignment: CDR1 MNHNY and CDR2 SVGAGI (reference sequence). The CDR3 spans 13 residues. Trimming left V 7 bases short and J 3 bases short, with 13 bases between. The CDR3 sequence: CASNAGRNYEQYF. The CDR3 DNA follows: TGTGCCAGCAACGCAGGGCGAAACTACGAGCAGTACTTC.

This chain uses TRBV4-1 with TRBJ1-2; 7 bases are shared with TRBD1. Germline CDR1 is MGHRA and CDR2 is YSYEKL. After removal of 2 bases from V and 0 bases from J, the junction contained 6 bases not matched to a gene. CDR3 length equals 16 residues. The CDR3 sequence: CASSQNRDRSNYGYTF. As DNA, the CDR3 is TGCGCCAGCAGCCAAAACCGGGACAGATCTAACTATGGCTACACCTTC.

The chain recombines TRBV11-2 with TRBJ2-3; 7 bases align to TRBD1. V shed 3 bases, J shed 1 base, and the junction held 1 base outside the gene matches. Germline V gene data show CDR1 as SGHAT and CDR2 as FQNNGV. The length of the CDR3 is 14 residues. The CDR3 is CASSFTGGTDTQYF. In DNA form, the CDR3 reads TGTGCCAGCAGCTTTACAGGGGGCACAGATACGCAGTATTTT.

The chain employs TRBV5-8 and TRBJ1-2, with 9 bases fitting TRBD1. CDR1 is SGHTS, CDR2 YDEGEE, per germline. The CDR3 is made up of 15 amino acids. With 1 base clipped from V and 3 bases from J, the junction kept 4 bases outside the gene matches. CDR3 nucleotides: TGTGCCAGCAGCTTGAGACAGGGGGATTACTATGGCTACACCTTC. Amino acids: CASSLRQGDYYGYTF.